The following is a T cell receptor (beta chain) sequence with its context. This entry belongs to a study of OX40 agonist ivuxolimab in advanced cancers. Patients were ruled out by autoimmune disease history or systemic immunosuppression. Data came from immunoSEQ multiplex PCR; TCRdb stores just in-frame clones and leaves some out. Of 70,000 to 95,000 clones in the sample, 80% to 90% are singletons; the top ten hold 6.2%. CDR3 size: 15 residues. The junction had 7 bases not matched to a gene; V was cut back by 4 bases and J by 3 bases. Looked up from germline, CDR1 is SGHRS and CDR2 is YFSETQ. This clonotype was sampled from an adult with an advanced solid tumor such as melanoma, head and neck, liver or kidney cancer. This chain uses TRBV5-1 with TRBJ2-4; 7 bases map to TRBD2. Sequenced material: CD4+ or CD8+ T cells sorted from blood, taken in a trial of the OX40 agonist ivuxolimab. CDR3 residues: CASSDPGGVKNIQYF. CDR3 bases: TGCGCCAGCAGCGACCCTGGGGGGGTCAAAAACATTCAGTACTTC.